The 5 T cell receptor beta chains below were found in one sample sequenced in a study of memory CD4+ T cells and cytomegalovirus serostatus. The sort gate was single viable CD3+CD4+CD8-CD45RO+ cells for memory CD4+ T cells. Assay used: immunoSEQ multiplex PCR; TCRdb lists only in-frame clones, some missing. Of approximately 65,000 clones in the sample, roughly three quarters were seen once. The sample was memory CD4+ T cells from blood. Source of these receptors: an adult in good health and CMV-seronegative.

V is TRBV6-1 and J is TRBJ1-4, with a weak D call TRBD1 (5 bases). Between the trimmed V and J ends, which lost 3 bases and 0 bases, there was a span of 11 bases. This CDR3 comprises 16 residues. Germline CDR1 is MNHNS and CDR2 is SASEGT. The CDR3, as DNA: TGTGCCAGCAGTGACCGTCAGGGAGCAACTAATGAAAAACTGTTTTTT. It translates to CASSDRQGATNEKLFF.

The chain combines TRBV11-1 with TRBJ2-1, with D possibly matching TRBD2 (6 bases). The CDR3 is 15 residues long. The V end lost 5 bases, the J end lost 4 bases, and 15 bases lay between the germline ends. From germline, CDR1 is SGHAT and CDR2 FQDESV (reference sequence). Here the CDR3 DNA reads TGTGCCAGCAGCCGCGGGAATCCGAGGTACAATGAGCAGTTCTTC. Residues: CASSRGNPRYNEQFF.

The chain links TRBV27 to TRBJ2-7, with D hard to call. CDR3 length equals 13 residues. Trimming cost V 0 bases and J 4 bases, with 7 bases left between them. Germline loops: CDR1 MNHEY, CDR2 SMNVEV (reference sequence). CDR3 nucleotides: TGTGCCAGCAGTTTATCGGCAACTTACGAGCAGTACTTC. Translated: CASSLSATYEQYF.

The chain has TRBV18 and TRBJ2-4; 7 nucleotides agree with TRBD1. V lost 3 bases to trimming and J lost 8 bases; unmatched junction nucleotides: 7. The CDR3 runs to 14 residues. Looked up from germline, CDR1 is KGHSH and CDR2 is LQKENI. The CDR3 is CASSPYYRGDIQYF. DNA for the CDR3: TGTGCCAGCTCACCTTACTACAGGGGTGACATTCAGTACTTC.

The chain links TRBV5-1 to TRBJ1-1, with 8 bases fitting TRBD1. The CDR3 consists of 15 residues. Germline assignment: CDR1 SGHRS and CDR2 YFSETQ. Trimming at V came to 7 bases and at J to 0 bases, leaving 8 bases not matched to a gene. CDR3 loop: CASQTGQGMNTEAFF. The DNA of the CDR3 is TGCGCCAGCCAAACCGGACAGGGAATGAACACTGAAGCTTTCTTT.